This T cell receptor beta chain was sequenced for a study of tumor and adjacent non-tumor tissue in lung cancer. The CDR3 consists of 11 residues. CDR1 and CDR2 (germline): DFQATT, SNEGSKA (reference sequence). Remarks on this clonotype: Here the CDR3 omits its conserved ending phenylalanine or tryptophan, so a read error is the likely source.

RNA was extracted from bulk tissue without any cell sorting. More than 3 cm separated this lung sample from the edge of the tumor. TCRbeta libraries were built with three rounds of nested PCR, modified from ARM-PCR. TCRdb re-analysed the multiplex PCR reads in MiXCR, keeping a single row per CDR3 protein. The table records about 100,000 distinct CDR3 sequences, over 55% of them present only once. The sample consisted of distant non-tumor lung tissue. The chain carries TRBV20-1 and TRBJ2-7; D is unclear. This TCR came from a young man with non-small cell lung cancer. CDR3 sequence: CSAGDEYEQYS. In DNA, the CDR3 is TGCAGTGCTGGAGATGAGTACGAGCAGTACTCC.